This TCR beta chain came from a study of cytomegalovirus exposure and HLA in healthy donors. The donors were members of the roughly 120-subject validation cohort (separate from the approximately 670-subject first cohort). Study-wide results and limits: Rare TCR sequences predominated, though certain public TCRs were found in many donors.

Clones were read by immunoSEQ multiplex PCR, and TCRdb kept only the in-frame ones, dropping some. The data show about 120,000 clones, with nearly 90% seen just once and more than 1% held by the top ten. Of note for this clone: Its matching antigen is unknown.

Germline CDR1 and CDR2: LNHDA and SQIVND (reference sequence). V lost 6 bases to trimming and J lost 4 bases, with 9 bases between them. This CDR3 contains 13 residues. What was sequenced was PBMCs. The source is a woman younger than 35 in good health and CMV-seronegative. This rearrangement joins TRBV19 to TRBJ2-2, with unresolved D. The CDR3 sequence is CASSSGGTGELFF. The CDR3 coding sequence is TGTGCCAGTAGCTCGGGTGGCACCGGGGAGCTGTTTTTT. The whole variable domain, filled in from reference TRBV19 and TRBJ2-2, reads DGGITQSPKYLFRKEGQNVTLSCEQNLNHDAMYWYRQDPGQGLRLIYYSQIVNDFQKGDIAEGYSVSREKKESFPLTVTSAQKNPTAFYLCASSSGGTGELFFGEGSRLTVL.